Listed here is a single TCR beta chain. Its antigen is still unknown. Base-call qualities are not available, and no considerably larger clone is one nucleotide away. Including the terminal cysteine and phenylalanine, the CDR3 comprises 15 residues. The kept DNA is CDR3 alone, 45 bases in frame from the first base. CDR1 and CDR2 (SGHAT, FQNNGV) derive from the germline V gene. V ends up 5 bases short and J 7 bases short, with an unmatched junction base count of 13. Another Seattle source contributed samples from volunteer blood donors who had recovered from COVID-19. Each collaborating institution followed its own protocols to collect whole blood in K2EDTA tubes. For TCRbeta analysis, collaborators shipped samples in one of three forms: frozen whole blood, isolated PBMCs, or DNA extracted from either of those sample types. This sample was included in a study of blood T cell repertoires in COVID-19 (dated by TCRdb to 2020 to 2021). Looking at the study overall: The collaborator samples originated in the United States, Italy and Spain and spanned the acute and convalescent phases of COVID-19. Samples came from the ongoing ImmuneRACE study (first 160 participants) plus 1,254 subjects from 6 global collaborators. The material from the prospective study consisted of cDNA or gDNA derived from T cells, B-cell-depleted T cells, or PBMCs. A de-identified subject ID, COVID-19 status, age in years and sex were almost always included in the sample metadata. A freely available public database, intended as a resource for researchers studying the immune response to SARS-CoV-2, is where the repertoires were released. Where HLA class I and class II types were available, the types were taken from metadata supplied by the sample provider, not from assay-based typing. Deeply sampled blood TCRbeta repertoires from subjects exposed to, actively infected with, or recovered from COVID-19 were included in the dataset. General findings and caveats noted by the study authors: The quantity of clinical and demographic metadata differed by source and by participant and was supplied without curation.

TCRbeta CDR3 regions were amplified from genomic DNA using the immunoSEQ Assay, a bias-controlled multiplex PCR. As for how the authors treated the data: Within the assay, amplification of reference gene primers was used to estimate how many nucleated cells each sample contained. Sequence reads were collapsed and filtered to measure the absolute abundance of every unique TCRbeta CDR3 rearrangement. Productive Simpson clonality was computed per sample as the square root of Simpson's diversity index over productive rearrangements. TCRdb limited this immuneACCESS table to in-frame rearrangements with V and J called. A share of clones is missing; checked studies link under half to unresolved V genes, and the rest is unexplained. D and trimming come from the DNA, and the V and J calls and clone size come from that table. This sample gives about 260,000 clones in total; around 83% of them show up just once. The ten top clones hold 1.5% to 1.7% of the sample.

Sequencing input: peripheral blood. The V gene is TRBV11-2 and the J gene is TRBJ2-5, and 7 junction bases match TRBD1. The TCR originated in a woman in her forties who had recovered from COVID-19. Here the CDR3 is given as CASSKGAGGPGTQYF. The nucleotide sequence reads as follows: TGTGCCAGCAGCAAGGGGGCAGGGGGTCCAGGGACCCAGTACTTC.